Listed below are T cell receptor beta chains from one sample, sequenced in a study of control samples from healthy donors and cancer patients. Some clones are missing from TCRdb's copy, which holds only in-frame ones; the method was immunoSEQ multiplex PCR. Here the sample spans under 150,000 clones, around 87% being singletons. The sequenced sample consisted of PBMCs. The receptors here all came from a woman between 50 and 59 years old with colorectal cancer. The CDR3 runs from the conserved cysteine through the conserved F or W. D genes are given only for firm matches. Part of the rows lack a size; the others show once, few, many or a class for expanded clones.

abundance	v_gene	j_gene	d_gene	CDR3nt	CDR3aa
-	TRBV28	TRBJ2-2	-	TGTGCCAGCAGTCGGCCATACAGGAACGCCGGGGAGCTGTTTTTT	CASSRPYRNAGELFF
-	TRBV28	TRBJ1-4	TRBD1	TGTGCCAGCAGGGACAGGGTCGAAGAAAAACTGTTTTTT	CASRDRVEEKLFF
-	TRBV4-2	TRBJ2-7	-	TGTGCCAGCAGCCGCGAGGGGGGATCGAGCTCCTACGAGCAGTACTTC	CASSREGGSSSYEQYF
-	TRBV7-9	TRBJ2-5	TRBD2	TGTGCCAGCAGCCGCGGGGGGACTAGCGGGGCGATAAAAGAGACCCAGTACTTC	CASSRGGTSGAIKETQYF
-	TRBV18	TRBJ2-7	-	TGTGCCAGCTCACCACCGAAGGACACCTACGAGCAGTACTTC	CASSPPKDTYEQYF
-	TRBV30	TRBJ1-3	-	TGTGCCTGGAGTGTACGTGGGGGGCCGGGGCCTGGAAACACCATATATTTT	CAWSVRGGPGPGNTIYF
-	TRBV4-1	TRBJ2-5	-	TGCGCCAGCAGCCCTGATAGAGGGGGGATTCAGGTGGAGACCCAGTACTTC	CASSPDRGGIQVETQYF
-	TRBV12-1	TRBJ1-6	-	TGTGCCAGCAGCTCTTCCGGGACAGAAGTTTCACCCCTCCACTTT	CASSSSGTEVSPLHF
-	TRBV5-6	TRBJ2-3	-	TGTGCCAGCAGCTTGGCGGGGGGCACAGATACGCAGTATTTT	CASSLAGGTDTQYF
medium-sized	TRBV15	TRBJ1-2	-	TGTGCCACCAGCAGCGCTGACACTTATGGCTACACCTTC	CATSSADTYGYTF
-	TRBV18	TRBJ2-5	-	TGTGCCAGCTCACCGGGACTCCAAGAGACCCAGTACTTC	CASSPGLQETQYF
-	TRBV3-1/TRBV3-2	TRBJ1-1	-	TGTGCCAGCAGCCAGGGAAGGAACACTGAAGCTTTCTTT	CASSQGRNTEAFF
-	TRBV6-1	TRBJ2-6	-	TGTGCCAGCAGTGGTCCGGGACAAGTACTAGTTGGGGCCAACGTCCTGACTTTC	CASSGPGQVLVGANVLTF
-	TRBV7-3	TRBJ2-4	TRBD1	TGTGCCAGCAGCACCGGACAGGGGTACGAAAACATTCAGTACTTC	CASSTGQGYENIQYF
-	TRBV21-1	TRBJ2-7	-	TGTGCCAGCAGCACATACGAGTACGAGCAGTACTTC	CASSTYEYEQYF